What follows are 32 T cell receptor beta chains derived from one specimen sequenced in a study of cytomegalovirus exposure and HLA in healthy donors. Only in-frame clones appear in the TCRdb table, and some are missing; sequencing was by immunoSEQ multiplex PCR. In the table there are 100,000 to 120,000 clones, around nine tenths of which are singletons. Sequencing input: PBMCs. The receptor set was obtained from a young woman in good health and CMV-seronegative.

The V gene is TRBV30, the J gene TRBJ2-3; 9 bases fit TRBD1. Germline lookup yields CDR1 GTSNPN and CDR2 SVGIG (reference sequence). Trimming removed 4 bases from V and 2 bases from J; junction bases left unmatched: 4. The CDR3 covers 14 residues. The CDR3: CAWTRTGDTDTQYF. CDR3 nucleotides: TGTGCCTGGACCCGGACAGGGGACACAGATACGCAGTATTTT.

V is TRBV6-1 and J is TRBJ2-3, with TRBD1 matching 8 bases. CDR3 length: 15 amino acids. Germline assignment: CDR1 MNHNS and CDR2 SASEGT. The V gene end was trimmed by 4 bases and the J gene end by 7 bases; junction bases not matched to a gene: 10. CDR3 in amino acids: CASSVRQGPTYTQYF. The CDR3 nucleotides read TGTGCCAGCAGTGTTCGACAGGGGCCGACTTATACGCAGTATTTT.

The rearrangement uses TRBV19 and TRBJ2-5; TRBD1 is a possible D gene (6 bases). V dropped 1 base and J dropped 3 bases, with 12 bases sitting between them. Germline CDR1 and CDR2: LNHDA and SQIVND (reference sequence). The CDR3 totals 15 residues. The CDR3 DNA follows: TGTGCCAGTAGTATAGGACAGGCCCCCGAAGAGACCCAGTACTTC. It translates to CASSIGQAPEETQYF.

This chain joins TRBV14 and TRBJ2-2; no clear D. Germline V gene lookup returns CDR1 SGHDN and CDR2 FVKESK. V was cut by 3 bases and J by 4 bases, with 12 bases left in between. The CDR3 consists of 15 residues. The CDR3 DNA follows: TGTGCCAGCAGCCATAATTTCAGACTCACCGGGGAGCTGTTTTTT. Translation gives CASSHNFRLTGELFF.

V usage is TRBV2 and J usage is TRBJ1-4; D call uncertain. Trimming took off 4 bases at V and 4 bases at J, with 7 bases between the two ends. Germline CDR1 and CDR2: SNHLY and FYNNEI. The CDR3 has 13 amino acids. The CDR3 DNA is TGTGCCAGCAGTGGTCTTCGTAATGAAAAACTGTTTTTT. Its protein is CASSGLRNEKLFF. Combining the CDR3 with reference TRBV2 and TRBJ1-4 gives the whole variable domain EPEVTQTPSHQVTQMGQEVILRCVPISNHLYFYWYRQILGQKVEFLVSFYNNEISEKSEIFDDQFSVERPDGSNFTLKIRSTKLEDSAMYFCASSGLRNEKLFFGSGTQLSVL.

The chain employs TRBV7-3 and TRBJ2-5; the match to TRBD1 covers 9 bases. The germline V gene encodes CDR1 SGHTA and CDR2 FQGTGA. The junction had 6 bases not matched to a gene; V was cut back by 3 bases and J by 1 base. The CDR3 sequence is 16 residues long. The CDR3 here is CASSFFGQGSQETQYF. In DNA form, the CDR3 reads TGTGCCAGCAGCTTCTTCGGACAGGGGAGCCAAGAGACCCAGTACTTC.

This sequence joins TRBV29-1 and TRBJ2-7; 7 bases agree with TRBD1. V was pared by 5 bases and J by 2 bases, with 6 bases of the junction left unmatched. The CDR3 has 13 amino acids. Per the germline V gene, CDR1 is SQVTM and CDR2 is ANQGSEA. In DNA, the CDR3 is TGCAGCGTTCTTTCCGGGACAGCCTACGAGCAGTACTTC. Translation: CSVLSGTAYEQYF.

This chain links TRBV12-5 with TRBJ2-2, with TRBD1 identical over 9 bases. With V trimmed by 2 bases and J by 4 bases, 5 bases remained unmatched. Per the germline V gene, CDR1 is LGHNT and CDR2 is FRNRAP. The CDR3 totals 16 residues. The CDR3: CASGLRQGGGTGELFF. CDR3 bases: TGTGCTAGTGGTTTGAGACAGGGGGGAGGCACCGGGGAGCTGTTTTTT.

The chain recombines TRBV28 with TRBJ2-7, with 7 bases matching TRBD2. The V and J ends lost 5 bases and 3 bases, in that order; junction bases with no gene match: 7. CDR3 length: 14 residues. The germline CDR1 and CDR2 sequences are MDHEN and SYDVKM. The CDR3 sequence is CASSPALAVYEQYF. CDR3 sequence (DNA): TGTGCCAGCAGTCCCGCTCTAGCGGTCTACGAGCAGTACTTC.

J is TRBJ1-4 and V is TRBV5-1; no clear D gene. CDR1 SGHRS and CDR2 YFSETQ come from the germline V gene. This CDR3 region has 12 residues. Trimming shortened V by 10 bases and J by 5 bases, and 12 bases separated the two germline ends. In DNA form, the CDR3 reads TGCGCCTCACGGGATTTCAATGAAAAACTGTTTTTT. Its translation is CASRDFNEKLFF.

DNA for the CDR3: TGTGCCAGCAGTTACGCCGGGTGGAATAGCAATCAGCCCCAGCATTTT. Translated, it gives CASSYAGWNSNQPQHF. The gene calls are TRBV6-6 and TRBJ1-5; no firm D call. V was clipped by 2 bases and J by 0 bases, with 11 bases between them. The germline CDR1 and CDR2 sequences are MNHNY and SVGAGI (reference sequence). The CDR3 sequence is 16 residues long.

V gene TRBV4-3 combines with J gene TRBJ2-2; D is possibly TRBD2 (5 bases). The V gene's germline CDR1 is LGHNA and CDR2 YSLEER. Trimming removed 1 base from V and 9 bases from J, with 12 bases in between. The length of the CDR3 is 14 residues. As DNA, the CDR3 is TGCGCCAGCAGCCAAGGAGGGATCGAAAGGGAGCTGTTTTTT. This codes for CASSQGGIERELFF.

The CDR3 spells CASSLARGHEKLFF. In DNA form, the CDR3 reads TGCGCCAGCAGCTTGGCCAGGGGGCATGAAAAACTGTTTTTT. This chain uses TRBV5-1 with TRBJ1-4; 8 bases match TRBD1. Germline loops: CDR1 SGHRS, CDR2 YFSETQ. The CDR3 sequence is 14 residues long. V gave up 0 bases and J gave up 6 bases; unmatched junction bases: 1.

The chain carries TRBV29-1 and TRBJ2-1; TRBD1 matches at 10 bases. The CDR3 covers 15 residues. Germline V gene data show CDR1 as SQVTM and CDR2 as ANQGSEA. The ends lost 8 bases at V and 4 bases at J; junction bases unmatched: 11. This chain's CDR3 is CSTRSRDRGYNEQFF. The CDR3 region has the DNA TGCAGCACACGAAGCCGGGACAGGGGATACAATGAGCAGTTCTTC.

The table lists this clone with a count of one. The chain has TRBV7-2 and TRBJ2-7, with TRBD1 matching 7 bases. With V trimmed by 3 bases and J by 7 bases, 9 bases remained unmatched. Germline CDR1 and CDR2: SGHTA and FQGNSA. The CDR3 runs to 14 residues. The CDR3 nucleotides read TGTGCCAGCAGCTTGAGCAGGGGGAAAGAAGAGCAGTACTTC. Protein: CASSLSRGKEEQYF. Together with reference TRBV7-2 and TRBJ2-7, the CDR3 gives the full variable domain: GAGVSQSPSNKVTEKGKDVELRCDPISGHTALYWYRQSLGQGLEFLIYFQGNSAPDKSGLPSDRFSAERTGGSVSTLTIQRTQQEDSAVYLCASSLSRGKEEQYFGPGTRLTVT.

J is TRBJ1-2 and V is TRBV7-2; no clear D gene. The ends were cut back, 5 bases at V and 3 bases at J, with 13 bases in the middle. The CDR3 spans 14 residues. Germline V CDR1 and CDR2: SGHTA, FQGNSA. For the CDR3, the DNA is TGTGCCAGCAGCCAGTGGAGGGCTGACTATGGCTACACCTTC. It yields the protein CASSQWRADYGYTF. Variable domain in full (rest from reference TRBV7-2 and TRBJ1-2): GAGVSQSPSNKVTEKGKDVELRCDPISGHTALYWYRQSLGQGLEFLIYFQGNSAPDKSGLPSDRFSAERTGGSVSTLTIQRTQQEDSAVYLCASSQWRADYGYTFGSGTRLTVV.

The chain is built from TRBV11-2 and TRBJ2-3; 7 bases match TRBD2. Germline-derived CDR1 and CDR2 are SGHAT and FQNNGV. This CDR3 region has 14 residues. The V segment lost 4 bases and the J segment 7 bases; nucleotides outside the gene matches: 8. CDR3 protein: CASSWRLAANTQYF. In DNA, the CDR3 is TGTGCCAGCAGCTGGCGGCTAGCGGCAAATACGCAGTATTTT.

This sequence joins TRBV11-1 and TRBJ2-2, with 10 bases lining up with TRBD1. This CDR3 is 17 amino acids long. The germline V gene has CDR1 SGHAT and CDR2 FQDESV (reference sequence). The ends lost 1 base at V and 0 bases at J; junction bases unmatched: 2. The CDR3 region is CASSLVGTGANTGELFF. The CDR3 DNA is TGTGCCAGCAGCTTAGTCGGGACAGGGGCGAACACCGGGGAGCTGTTTTTT.

The J gene is TRBJ2-1, the V gene TRBV5-4; D is possibly TRBD2 (5 bases). V was trimmed by 2 bases and J by 2 bases, leaving 14 bases between them. The CDR3 extends over 16 amino acids. Per the germline V gene, CDR1 is SGHNT and CDR2 is YYREEE (reference sequence). CDR3: CASSLEGGGTYNEQFF. The CDR3 DNA reads as TGTGCCAGCAGCTTAGAAGGAGGCGGAACCTACAATGAGCAGTTCTTC.

This chain connects TRBV7-9 to TRBJ1-1, with 7 bases that match TRBD1. Unmatched junction bases numbered 7, after V lost 5 bases and J lost 1 base. The CDR3 is 15 amino acids. Germline V gene data show CDR1 as SEHNR and CDR2 as FQNEAQ (reference sequence). CDR3: CASSPLTGWNTEAFF. The CDR3 nucleotides read TGTGCCAGCAGCCCCCTGACAGGGTGGAACACTGAAGCTTTCTTT. Full variable domain (rest looked up from reference TRBV7-9 and TRBJ1-1): DTGVSQNPRHKITKRGQNVTFRCDPISEHNRLYWYRQTLGQGPEFLTYFQNEAQLEKSRLLSDRFSAERPKGSFSTLEIQRTEQGDSAMYLCASSPLTGWNTEAFFGQGTRLTVV.

The chain has TRBV30 and TRBJ2-7; 7 bases match TRBD2. The CDR3 is 12 amino acids. Germline trimming cut 8 bases from V and 4 bases from J; bases unmatched to any gene: 8. Germline CDR1 is GTSNPN and CDR2 is SVGIG (reference sequence). CDR3 bases: TGTGCCGGGGGGGGGAGTCCATACGAGCAGTACTTC. This codes for CAGGGSPYEQYF. The variable domain in full, completed from reference TRBV30 and TRBJ2-7, reads SQTIHQWPATLVQPVGSPLSLECTVEGTSNPNLYWYRQAAGRGLQLLFYSVGIGQISSEVPQNLSASRPQDRQFILSSKKLLLSDSGFYLCAGGGSPYEQYFGPGTRLTVT.

The chain is built from TRBV7-9 and TRBJ1-2; D ambiguous. The CDR3 contains 13 residues. Germline V gene data show CDR1 as SEHNR and CDR2 as FQNEAQ (reference sequence). The V gene lost 8 bases and the J gene lost 3 bases, with 13 bases spanning the gap. The CDR3 DNA reads as TGTGCCAGCCCACTGCCGCCCCACTATGGCTACACCTTC. Protein: CASPLPPHYGYTF.

V gene TRBV5-1 combines with J gene TRBJ2-3; a weak D match, TRBD2 (6 bases). CDR3 length: 13 amino acids. The V gene lost 5 bases and the J gene lost 2 bases, with 9 bases spanning the gap. CDR1 SGHRS and CDR2 YFSETQ come from the germline V gene. CDR3 nucleotide sequence: TGCGCCAGCAGAGGCGGGGCCACAGATACGCAGTATTTT. Translated, it gives CASRGGATDTQYF.

The chain links TRBV6-6 to TRBJ1-4; D remains ambiguous. Germline assignment: CDR1 MNHNY and CDR2 SVGAGI (reference sequence). This CDR3 is 15 amino acids long. V was clipped by 0 bases and J by 8 bases, with 13 bases between them. The CDR3, as DNA: TGTGCCAGCAGTTACTCGGATTCGGGGATCGAAAAACTGTTTTTT. This gives the protein CASSYSDSGIEKLFF.

CDR3 loop: CASSERRDSYEQYF. The CDR3 DNA is TGTGCCAGCAGTGAACGGAGGGACAGTTACGAGCAGTACTTC. This chain links TRBV6-1 with TRBJ2-7; TRBD1 might be the D (7 bases). This CDR3 region has 14 residues. The V and J ends lost 2 bases and 4 bases respectively, with 12 bases between them. The germline CDR1 and CDR2 sequences are MNHNS and SASEGT.

The chain couples TRBV28 to TRBJ2-1; no clear D. Trimming stripped 5 bases from V and 9 bases from J, with 11 bases between. CDR3 length: 12 residues. The germline gives CDR1 MDHEN, CDR2 SYDVKM. The CDR3 region is CASSPRTSEQFF. DNA of the CDR3: TGTGCCAGCAGTCCGCGTACGAGTGAGCAGTTCTTC.

This clone came up once. The chain recombines TRBV4-3 with TRBJ2-5; a possible D gene is TRBD2 (6 bases). The V gene lost 0 bases and the J gene lost 5 bases, with 13 bases spanning the gap. The CDR3 loop spans 15 amino acids. In germline, CDR1 is LGHNA, CDR2 YSLEER. The CDR3 loop reads CASSQDPTSMETQYF. DNA for the CDR3: TGCGCCAGCAGCCAAGACCCAACTAGCATGGAGACCCAGTACTTC.

This clone was recorded a few times. The chain carries TRBV20-1 and TRBJ1-2; D is uncertain. The CDR3 covers 11 residues. V dropped 6 bases and J dropped 4 bases, with 9 bases sitting between them. Per the germline V gene, CDR1 is DFQATT and CDR2 is SNEGSKA (reference sequence). CDR3 coding DNA: TGCAGTGCGGAGCGGGGCTATGGCTACACCTTC. This gives the protein CSAERGYGYTF.

V usage is TRBV5-4 and J usage is TRBJ2-7; D is unclear. Trimming stripped 1 base from V and 6 bases from J, with 11 bases between. CDR3 length: 13 residues. Germline CDR1 is SGHNT and CDR2 is YYREEE (reference sequence). The CDR3 is CASSLTVLGEQYF. CDR3 nucleotides: TGTGCCAGCAGCTTGACAGTCTTAGGCGAGCAGTACTTC. Using reference TRBV5-4 and TRBJ2-7 for the parts outside the CDR3, the full variable domain is ETGVTQSPTHLIKTRGQQVTLRCSSQSGHNTVSWYQQALGQGPQFIFQYYREEENGRGNFPPRFSGLQFPNYSSELNVNALELDDSALYLCASSLTVLGEQYFGPGTRLTVT.

The chain has TRBV5-1 and TRBJ2-1; D is perhaps TRBD2 (6 bases). The germline gives CDR1 SGHRS, CDR2 YFSETQ. The ends were cut back, 0 bases at V and 8 bases at J, with 15 bases in the middle. The CDR3 length is 15 residues. The CDR3 DNA follows: TGCGCCAGCAGCTTGGAACTAGCAGTGAACCATGAGCAGTTCTTC. Its protein product is CASSLELAVNHEQFF.

The V gene is TRBV5-1, the J gene TRBJ2-2; 8 bases are shared with TRBD2. The junction had 12 bases not matched to a gene; V was cut back by 0 bases and J by 2 bases. Per germline, CDR1 SGHRS and CDR2 YFSETQ. This CDR3 contains 19 residues. Written as DNA, the CDR3 is TGCGCCAGCAGCTTGGAACCCCCCGGCAGCGGGAGAAACACCGGGGAGCTGTTTTTT. Residues: CASSLEPPGSGRNTGELFF.

V is TRBV19 and J is TRBJ1-5; D unclear. From germline, CDR1 is LNHDA and CDR2 SQIVND (reference sequence). The CDR3 spans 14 residues. Trimming removed 3 bases from V and 9 bases from J, with 15 bases in between. The CDR3 sequence: CASSIPPGTWPQHF. As DNA, the CDR3 is TGTGCCAGTAGTATTCCCCCAGGCACCTGGCCCCAGCATTTT.